This TCR beta chain was retrieved from a study of shared clonotypes between healthy human individuals. Clones were sequenced by immunoSEQ multiplex PCR, and TCRdb holds only the in-frame ones, with some missing. The top ten clones hold roughly 0.14% of a sample with a few million clones, approximately 92% of them seen once. The V gene end was trimmed by 7 bases and the J gene end by 3 bases; junction bases not matched to a gene: 6. This CDR3 contains 14 residues. CDR1 is MNHNY, CDR2 SVGAGI, per germline (reference sequence). V usage is TRBV6-6 and J usage is TRBJ1-5; 7 positions agree with TRBD1. The receptor was isolated from a man aged 18 to 35 in good health. The specimen sequenced was naive CD4+ T cells sorted from blood. As to subset: CD45RA+ positively selected. The CDR3 nucleotides read TGTGCCAGCACCCAGGGGGGAATCAATCAGCCCCAGCATTTT. Translation gives CASTQGGINQPQHF.